This T cell receptor beta chain was recovered during a study of beta chain features in type 1 diabetes (dated 2018 in TCRdb). Context from the whole study: Patients and healthy donors did not differ in mean age, gender distribution, total cell number or subset yield. A total of 107,917,701 sorted cells were examined across all samples, and the number of cells per subset was strongly correlated with RNA yield. In the study, TCRB repertoires of sorted circulating CD4+ T cell subsets from recently diagnosed type 1 diabetes patients were compared with those of matched healthy donors. Naive and central memory subsets were obtained from all 28 donors, but regulatory and stem cell-like memory subsets were isolated from only 8 patients and 8 healthy donors.

With respect to this clone: Its antigen remains undetermined. No base qualities exist here, and no much larger clone lies one base off it.

Each donor gave one peripheral blood draw, averaging approximately 110 mL, which was collected into heparinised tubes. A BD FACSAria II and a panel including CD45RO, CCR7, CD25, CD127, CD95 and CD27 were used to sort naive, central memory, regulatory and stem cell-like memory CD4+ T cells. Every sorted population had a purity above 95%. PBMCs were separated immediately by Lymphoprep density gradient centrifugation and were stained directly, without being cultured. So that batch effects would be minimized, each experiment stained and sorted samples in pairs, pairing one healthy donor with one patient. What the study reported, not specific to this receptor: Shorter templates might be favored by PCR, yet because patient and control samples were amplified and corrected together, any such skew would affect both groups equally. Naive, central memory and regulatory TCRB repertoires appeared more similar among patients than among healthy donors. Because cDNA was sequenced instead of genomic DNA, highly expressing activated cells could be over-represented, though the groups showed no difference in activation or CD3 levels. Type 1 diabetes patients showed a moderate but significant shortening of TCRB CDR3 length in all four CD4+ subsets. At VDJ recombination sites, type 1 diabetes patients had fewer insertions and more deleted nucleotides, which implies abnormalities in thymic rearrangement. Only small numbers of individuals were included in the HLA sub-analyses, which left unresolved whether HLA type had any influence on TCRB rearrangement.

The entire isolated RNA was reverse transcribed using the High Capacity cDNA Reverse Transcription Kit, and thus expressed TCRB transcripts were sequenced. Deep immunoSEQ sequencing was performed on naive, central memory and regulatory T cell samples, with an average of roughly 3.5 million total reads per sample. Sorted cells were lysed in RLT buffer, and RNA was extracted using DNase-treated RNeasy Micro or Mini kits according to cell number. To prevent cross-contamination, each cell subset was processed individually, whereas patient and healthy donor samples were processed jointly. The immunoSEQ multiplex PCR was used to amplify TCRB sequences from cDNA, yielding 87-bp fragments that span the CDR3 region. Sequencing of the amplicons was performed on the Illumina HiSeq platform. Per the original workflow: Synthetic template baselines were used to correct PCR bias computationally, reads within Hamming distance 2 were collapsed, and singletons that could not be merged were discarded. Reads were aligned to IMGT to assign V, D and J genes, CDR3 length, and insertions or deletions at six rearrangement sites. Within each subset, clonotype counts were normalized to the number of sorted cells before true diversity and Gini coefficients were calculated with the tcR R package. The overlap coefficient, calculated on TCRB nucleotide sequences, was used to quantify repertoire sharing. As a proxy for the pre-selection repertoire, out-of-frame TCRB sequences from naive cells were analyzed. In TCRdb, the immuneACCESS table is reduced to in-frame sequences with V and J assigned. These tables do not hold every clone; where another copy was compared, an unresolved V gene accounts for under half, and the others remain unexplained. That table gives V, J and clone size, and the DNA gave D and trimming. The sample yields 500,000 to 850,000 clones; over 11% were counted once. The top ten hold around 0.04% of the sample.

CDR1 and CDR2 are drawn from the germline V gene: LGHNA, YSLEER. V and J lose 4 bases and 4 bases, and a span of 10 bases separates them. Counted from cysteine to phenylalanine, this CDR3 has 13 amino acids. Kept here is only the CDR3 DNA, which spans 39 bases and is read in frame from base 1. The origin of this receptor is a young man with type 1 diabetes. This chain joins TRBV4-3 to TRBJ1-2, and possibly TRBD1, on 5 matching bases. Sample: naive CD4+ T cells from blood. Per the publication, the cell subset or site label means: true naive CD4+ T cells. CDR3 sequence: CASSPGVTYGYTF. The DNA is TGCGCCAGCAGCCCGGGGGTCACCTATGGCTACACCTTC.